Presented here are 14 T cell receptor beta chains from one specimen sequenced in a study of blood T cell repertoires in COVID-19. The assay was immunoSEQ multiplex PCR, and TCRdb's table has in-frame clones only and misses some. The sample records around 28,000 clones, roughly 87% being singletons. The sequencing input was peripheral blood. The receptors stem from a human donor in a cohort sampled during active COVID-19.

This chain links TRBV29-1 with TRBJ1-2, with a possible D match to TRBD1 (5 bases). Germline lookup yields CDR1 SQVTM and CDR2 ANQGSEA. There are 10 residues in the CDR3. V lost 5 bases to trimming and J lost 8 bases, with 9 bases between them. CDR3 protein: CSVRGEGYTF. The CDR3 nucleotides read TGCAGCGTTCGGGGGGAAGGCTACACCTTC.

As for this clone: Relative to the germline gene, one junction end is altered; a read error may explain this. The chain couples TRBV7-7 to TRBJ2-5; TRBD1 agrees at 8 bases. The CDR3 contains 14 residues. CDR1 SSHAT and CDR2 FNYEAQ come from the germline V gene (reference sequence). CDR3 sequence reads: CASSLTGVQETQYF. The CDR3 DNA follows: TGTGCTAGCAGCTTGACAGGGGTTCAAGAGACCCAGTACTTC.

The V call is TRBV3-1 (or the pseudogene TRBV3-2), the J call TRBJ2-7; 7 nucleotides align to TRBD2. This CDR3 has 13 residues. Germline CDR1 is LGHDT and CDR2 is YNNKEL (reference sequence). Unmatched junction bases numbered 6, after V lost 4 bases and J lost 6 bases. CDR3 amino acids: CASSRTGEGEQYF. In DNA form, the CDR3 reads TGTGCCAGCAGCCGGACCGGGGAGGGCGAGCAGTACTTC.

The table lists this clone with a count of one. The V gene is TRBV4-1, the J gene TRBJ1-2; D is ambiguous. The CDR3 sequence is 17 residues long. With 3 bases removed from V and 0 bases from J, the gap between germline ends came to 17 bases. Looked up from germline, CDR1 is MGHRA and CDR2 is YSYEKL. This chain's CDR3 is CASSHGGQQLANYGYTF. CDR3 sequence (DNA): TGCGCCAGCAGCCACGGAGGGCAGCAATTAGCTAACTATGGCTACACCTTC.

The chain combines TRBV7-9 with TRBJ1-2; 10 bases agree with TRBD1. There are 14 residues in the CDR3. Germline V CDR1 and CDR2: SEHNR, FQNEAQ (reference sequence). The junction had 6 bases not matched to a gene; V was cut back by 5 bases and J by 6 bases. DNA for the CDR3: TGTGCCAGCAGCCGAGGACAGGGGGAGGATGGCTACACCTTC. Translated, it gives CASSRGQGEDGYTF.

The chain carries TRBV6-6 and TRBJ1-1; 7 bases are a match to TRBD1. This CDR3 has 15 amino acids. V lost 7 bases, J lost 1 base, and 9 bases stayed unmatched. Germline CDR1 MNHNY, CDR2 SVGAGI (reference sequence). CDR3 coding DNA: TGTGCCAGCACTTGGGACAGTCGAAGGAACACTGAAGCTTTCTTT. Its translation is CASTWDSRRNTEAFF.

With regard to this clone: Sequence at one end of the junction differs from germline and may be a read error. The chain uses TRBV7-2 and TRBJ2-1, with TRBD2 identical over 7 bases. Germline CDR1 is SGHTA and CDR2 is FQGNSA. The length of the CDR3 is 16 residues. This chain's CDR3 is CASTLVSGGTYNEQFF. CDR3 nucleotide sequence: TGTGCCAGCACCTTAGTGTCGGGGGGTACCTACAATGAGCAGTTCTTC.

The V and J genes are TRBV19 and TRBJ2-7; D is perhaps TRBD1 (7 bases). The germline V gene has CDR1 LNHDA and CDR2 SQIVND (reference sequence). The CDR3 has 18 residues. V lost 7 bases and J lost 3, with 28 bases in between. The CDR3 sequence: CASKPRGGGRGFYYEQYF. DNA for the CDR3: TGTGCCAGTAAGCCCCGAGGAGGGGGCCGGGGTTTCTACTACGAGCAGTACTTC.

CDR3: CASSTQQEIKNIQYF. CDR3 DNA sequence: TGTGCCAGCAGCACTCAACAGGAGATCAAAAACATTCAGTACTTC. The rearrangement links TRBV7-9 to TRBJ2-4; possible D gene TRBD1, 5 bases. CDR3 size: 15 residues. Trimming stripped 5 bases from V and 3 bases from J, with 14 bases between. Looked up from germline, CDR1 is SEHNR and CDR2 is FQNEAQ (reference sequence).

This sequence joins TRBV19 and TRBJ1-4, with 9 bases identical to TRBD1. The CDR3 covers 15 residues. Germline CDR1 LNHDA, CDR2 SQIVND (reference sequence). J was trimmed by 8 bases and V by 4 bases; bases with no gene match: 8. CDR3 in amino acids: CASSRMDRGTEKLFF. CDR3 sequence (DNA): TGTGCCAGTAGTAGGATGGACAGGGGAACGGAAAAACTGTTTTTT.

The V and J genes are TRBV15 and TRBJ1-4, with D perhaps matching TRBD1 (5 bases). V lost 5 bases and J 4 bases, leaving 14 bases between the germline ends. This CDR3 contains 15 residues. CDR1 is LNHNV and CDR2 is YYDKDF in the germline V gene (reference sequence). This chain's CDR3 is CATSGKTVYNEKLFF. CDR3 DNA: TGTGCCACCAGCGGGAAGACAGTTTATAATGAAAAACTGTTTTTT.

This chain joins TRBV28 and TRBJ2-1; 8 bases map to TRBD2. CDR3 length: 14 residues. Germline assignment: CDR1 MDHEN and CDR2 SYDVKM. With V trimmed by 8 bases and J by 1 base, 4 bases remained unmatched. DNA for the CDR3: TGTGCCAGCGGTACTAGCGGATCCTACAATGAGCAGTTCTTC. It yields the protein CASGTSGSYNEQFF.

The chain couples TRBV7-9 to TRBJ2-3; no reliable D call. CDR1 is SEHNR, CDR2 FQNEAQ, per germline (reference sequence). The V end lost 0 bases, the J end lost 2 bases, and 12 bases lay between the germline ends. This CDR3 is built from 16 residues. DNA for the CDR3: TGTGCCAGCAGCTTAGCCCGTCCCTCTCTCACAGATACGCAGTATTTT. Its translation: CASSLARPSLTDTQYF.

The rearrangement joins TRBV28 to TRBJ1-6; D is perhaps TRBD1 (6 bases). Trimming cost V 8 bases and J 7 bases, with 18 bases left between them. CDR1 is MDHEN, CDR2 SYDVKM, per germline. This CDR3 is 15 amino acids long. CDR3: CASRLSQGWNSPLHF. CDR3 coding DNA: TGTGCCAGCCGACTCTCACAGGGTTGGAATTCACCCCTCCACTTT.